This TCR beta chain is drawn from a study of beta chain features in type 1 diabetes. Note on this clone: Its target is unknown.

cDNA synthesis used the whole RNA isolate, giving expressed TCRB sequences. The method was immunoSEQ multiplex PCR; TCRdb's version includes in-frame clones alone and lacks a portion of them. Of 630,000 or so clones listed, about an eighth are singletons. Study-level results: A moderate, significant TCRB CDR3 shortening appeared in type 1 diabetes across four CD4+ subsets.

The CDR3 has 14 amino acids. CDR1 is SGDLS, CDR2 YYNGEE, per germline. Trimming took off 5 bases at V and 3 bases at J, with 12 bases between the two ends. The chain links TRBV9 to TRBJ1-3; D gene uncertain. Input material: naive CD4+ T cells from blood. This clonotype originated in a man aged 18-30 years with type 1 diabetes. The CDR3 reads CASSPTLGGNTIYF. The CDR3, as DNA: TGTGCCAGCAGTCCGACACTAGGTGGAAACACCATATATTTT.